This TCR beta chain was sequenced during a study of OX40 agonist ivuxolimab in advanced cancers. At the level of the study: Cohort: 82.7% men, mean age around 61, aged roughly 20 to 79.

CDR3 length: 14 residues. From germline, CDR1 is SEHNR and CDR2 FQNEAQ (reference sequence). The V end was cut by 4 bases, the J end by 4 bases, with 13 bases between. Study results and caveats: In CD8+ T cells, expanded clones were on average more numerous than in CD4+.

Data came from immunoSEQ multiplex PCR; TCRdb stores just in-frame clones and leaves some out. Found here are tens of thousands of clones, approximately 90% of them singletons; the top ten hold roughly 0.5%. In the case of this clone: As yet, its antigen is unknown.

The chain couples TRBV7-9 to TRBJ2-5; no clear D. Specimen: CD4+ or CD8+ T cells sorted from blood, collected in a trial of the OX40 agonist ivuxolimab. The TCR comes from an adult with an advanced solid tumor such as melanoma, head and neck, liver or kidney cancer. This CDR3 reads CASSYQAVGETQYF. In nucleotides, the CDR3 is TGTGCCAGCAGCTATCAGGCGGTGGGAGAGACCCAGTACTTC.